The sequence of this TCR beta chain was determined in a study of cytomegalovirus exposure and HLA in healthy donors (dated by TCRdb to 2016 to 2017). Background for the entire study: An earlier analysis of approximately 600 of the donors reported 250 to 300 Gb of sequence data and about 100 million unique TCR beta sequences from around 200 million T cells. An early release that covered fewer than 750 HLA-typed donors contained approximately 300 gigabases of sequencing data and around 85 million unique TCR sequences. The genetic ancestry cluster associated with self-reported Caucasian donors included over 80% of the 300 to 450 genotyped donors. The study was designed to test whether signatures of past pathogen exposure could be identified by cataloging public T cell receptors. The study profiled the T cell repertoires of 500 to 800 subjects by immunosequencing and related them to cytomegalovirus serostatus. Besides the first cohort of more than 650 subjects, a separate validation cohort made up of 95 to 150 different subjects was used. High-throughput TCR immunosequencing, statistical association of individual TCRs with disease status, and machine learning were combined to predict cytomegalovirus infection status. A later analysis re-analyzed previously published TCR beta repertoires from 550 to 700 donors and added high-resolution HLA genotyping to study TCR occurrence patterns. Rather than drawing on any new phenotypic data, the later analysis identified candidate immune exposures from TCR beta sequences and the way those sequences occurred across donors. To decide whether each TCR beta V gene segment behaved as functional or pseudogenic, an earlier analysis of 587 of the donors relied on high-throughput TCR beta sequencing. Alongside the repertoire data, information on donor age, sex, ethnicity and CMV serostatus was compiled. A later genetic analysis took genome-wide SNP genotypes for about 55% of the 666 donors and used that subset as a discovery cohort. Every repertoire in the discovery cohort had been generated on one and the same sequencing platform. Class I and class II HLA loci were covered by the typing at four-digit resolution. The number of donors typed differed by locus, with roughly 620-630 for A, B, C, DRB1 and DQB1, about 500 for DQA1, under 610 for DPA1, and some 440 for DPB1. A handful of DR-DQ haplotypes were handled as single units for association and clustering because linkage in the cohort was strong. On average, roughly 240,000 unique TCR beta nucleotide sequences were sequenced per donor among 350 to 400 genotyped donors of the cohort, with 15% to 20% of those sequences being non-productive.

The cohort consisted of hundreds of healthy bone marrow donors. Cohort members were all nominally healthy when sampled, although unrecorded immune exposures were likely present. The donor tested CMV seronegative, placing the donor among the roughly 340 seronegative members of the cohort. Each donor provided a peripheral blood sample, and peripheral blood mononuclear cells were used for TCR beta sequencing. Genomic DNA extraction from the blood cell samples was performed with the Qiagen DNeasy Blood Extraction Kit. The germline V gene gives CDR1 as KGHSH and CDR2 as LQKENI. Inclusive of the bounding cysteine and phenylalanine, the CDR3 is 13 residues long. Only the CDR3 DNA stays, 39 bases, in frame from base 1. The germline V and J ends show losses of 6 bases and 4 bases respectively, and no gene match explains 6 bases of the junction. On the study overall, not on this receptor specifically: In a later genetic analysis, a missense DCLRE1C variant was associated with V-gene and J-gene trimming of TCR beta chains, and the association was replicated in an independent cohort. In a later analysis, around 17,000 TCR beta sequences were associated with specific HLA alleles at a false discovery rate of 0.05. The study listed 164 TCR beta chains as associated with cytomegalovirus. A later analysis found that TCR association rates varied across HLA loci, with DRB1 alleles showing the most associated TCRs and HLA-C alleles the fewest. Cytomegalovirus status was reported to be diagnosed by the classifier with high specificity and sensitivity in both the original and validation cohorts. A few of the identified cytomegalovirus-associated TCR beta chains were confirmed in vitro to be specific for cytomegalovirus antigens. According to a later analysis, parvovirus B19, influenza, CMV and Epstein-Barr virus appeared linked to several top co-occurrence clusters. In a later analysis, HLA-associated TCR beta chains were found to be more clonally expanded and to have lower generation probabilities than equally common non-associated chains. The presence/absence analyses assumed that sequencing depth was roughly uniform across donors, and that assumption may not be true. A further reported finding was that TCR beta sequences accurately predicted the HLA-A and HLA-B alleles for most subjects in the first cohort. According to a later genetic analysis, donors in an Asian-associated ancestry cluster had fewer N-insertions in productive TCRs than the approximately 630-donor mean. According to the authors, the approach could potentially be generalized to other disease states and immunological phenotypes. When HLA alleles, especially DR and DQ, strongly co-occurred, TCR associations were difficult to assign to individual alleles. An earlier analysis of approximately 540 of the donors showed that most TCR beta V segments appeared in productive rearrangements either about 87% or about 30% of the time, which broadly matched IMGT annotations. CMV serostatus was the only immune exposure information available for the cohort. Because counts were too low, seventeen rarely observed V segments, including chromosome 9 orphons, were left out of the earlier analysis of 587 of the donors. Linkage disequilibrium might explain the correlated functional status among segregating V segments, but an unknown experimental factor could not be excluded. The cohort was sequenced for TCR beta chains only, and without alpha or paired-chain data the features that could be detected were limited. A group of highly shared sequence variants was considered likely to be a technical artifact of the sequencing pipeline. Most TCR sequences were observed very rarely across donors, whereas some public TCRs were present in many individuals. Because HLA typing was unavailable for some donors at each locus, only the typed subset was used in association tests. Some IMGT-functional V segments, including TRBV6-2 and TRBV6-3, could not be told apart with the 87-base-pair reads, so those segments were excluded. A later analysis found that most CMV-associated TCR beta chains appeared HLA-restricted, with HLA associations seemingly driven largely by CMV exposure.

Turning to this clone: No cognate antigen has been identified for it. The record has no base qualities; no much larger clone is one base away.

Libraries were made using the immunoSEQ multiplex PCR assay. The multiplex PCR relied on a mix of 60 forward primers for TCR Vbeta segments and 13 reverse primers for TCR Jbeta segments. A multiplex PCR assay on genomic DNA amplified the CDR3 region of rearranged TCR beta genes. On the Illumina HiSeq System, the amplified TCR beta libraries were sequenced as 87-base-pair reads. On the authors' methods: In a later analysis, approximately 74 million unique TCR beta chains were counted across the approximately 620 repertoires, and roughly 10 million of these chains were shared by at least two donors. Raw reads were error-corrected and collapsed into unique sequences by a nearest-neighbor algorithm in which closely related sequences were merged to remove PCR and sequencing errors. Alignment of CDR3 sequences to IMGT reference sequences was used to assign V, D and J gene segments. For a sequence to be retained, at least a six-nucleotide match to both a V gene segment and a J gene segment was required. A rearrangement was called productive if the CDR3 had no stop codons and remained in frame with V and J, and every other rearrangement was called non-productive. CDR3 was defined by IMGT convention, running from the second conserved V-encoded cysteine to the conserved J-encoded phenylalanine. The earlier analysis of about 610 of the donors excluded sequences that lacked an unambiguous match to a single V gene segment. An earlier analysis of a few hundred of the donors classified V segments as functional when productive rearrangements were above 56.7% and as segregating when the standard deviation between donors was above 5%. A statistical classification framework was built to diagnose cytomegalovirus status from the catalog of TCR beta chain sequences. In a later analysis, TCR nucleotide sequences were compared against IMGT/GENE-DB human TR gene sequences so that V and J genes could be assigned. The TCRdist pipeline was used in a later analysis to assign CDR3 sequences and most-parsimonious VDJ recombination scenarios. A later analysis defined each TCR beta chain by its CDR3 amino acid sequence plus V-gene family, and excluded reads lacking a unique V-gene family. In a later analysis, fewer than 650 highly shared, low-generation-probability nucleotide sequences were removed to address suspected cross-contamination and a sequencing artifact. A later analysis calculated a clonal expansion index for each public chain from normalized within-repertoire ranks of inferred template counts. In a later analysis, generation probabilities were computed with a VDJ recombination model fitted to out-of-frame rearrangements, and the resulting probabilities were checked against IGoR. Hypergeometric tests were used in a later analysis to score TCR-TCR, TCR-HLA and TCR-CMV co-occurrence, with a repertoire-size bias correction applied to the TCR pairs. In a later analysis, false discovery rates were estimated by permuting HLA or CMV assignments 20 times. In a later analysis, co-occurring TCRs were grouped with DBSCAN, and TCRdist sequence similarity was added when clustering was performed within HLA-allele-positive subsets. For co-occurrence clustering, repertoires with fewer than 30,000 or more than 120,000 public chains were excluded, along with about five repertoires with anomalous nucleotide sharing. TCRdb retrieved this table from immuneACCESS and kept in-frame rearrangements only. Not all clones are present; in checked studies, unresolved V genes account for under half, and no reason is known for the remainder. The V and J calls and clone size come from that table; D and trimming were worked out from the DNA. For this sample there are roughly 150,000 clones; around 78% appear just once. 0.9% to 1.1% of the sample comes from the top ten.

Sequences were obtained from PBMCs. The rearrangement joined TRBV18 to TRBJ2-7; TRBD1 fits 7 bases in the junction. This receptor was obtained from a woman in her thirties or forties in good health and CMV-seronegative. The bases read TGTGCCAGCTCGCTGGGACAGAAGTACGAGCAGTACTTC. It specifies CASSLGQKYEQYF.